The 8 T cell receptor beta chains listed next were all sequenced from one sample in a study of blood T cell repertoires in COVID-19. Assay used: immunoSEQ multiplex PCR; TCRdb lists only in-frame clones, some missing. This table holds some 150,000 clones, 84% found once. The sequencing input was peripheral blood. These receptors all come from a human donor in a cohort sampled during active COVID-19.

The genes are TRBV19 and TRBJ1-2, with 9 nucleotides matching TRBD1. CDR1 and CDR2 from the germline V gene are LNHDA and SQIVND (reference sequence). CDR3 length: 15 residues. V shed 7 bases and J 8 bases; nucleotides not matched to a gene: 14. CDR3 DNA sequence: TGTGCCAGTACCCAACCGGGACAGGGCGGTGGGGGCTACACCTTC. Protein: CASTQPGQGGGGYTF.

J is TRBJ2-5 and V is TRBV5-1, with 13 bases fitting TRBD2. This CDR3 has 14 amino acids. J gave up 4 bases and V 5 bases, and 2 bases lay outside the gene matches. CDR1 and CDR2 from the germline V gene are SGHRS and YFSETQ. The CDR3 nucleotides are TGCGCCAGCAGGTGGACTAGCGGGGGAGAGACCCAGTACTTC. This sequence encodes CASRWTSGGETQYF.

The gene calls are TRBV6-5 and TRBJ2-7; 7 bases agree with TRBD2. CDR1 is MNHEY, CDR2 SVGAGI, per germline. The CDR3 extends over 13 amino acids. With 6 bases clipped from V and 2 bases from J, the junction kept 4 bases outside the gene matches. Here the CDR3 DNA reads TGTGCCAGCAGGGAGCGGGGCCCCTACGAGCAGTACTTC. It translates to CASRERGPYEQYF.

The chain recombines TRBV28 with TRBJ2-7; 8 bases map to TRBD2. The germline gives CDR1 MDHEN, CDR2 SYDVKM. CDR3 length equals 14 residues. V lost 2 bases to trimming and J lost 4 bases; unmatched junction nucleotides: 4. This chain's CDR3 is CASSLAGGHYEQYF. CDR3 bases: TGTGCCAGCAGTTTAGCGGGGGGACATTACGAGCAGTACTTC.

The V gene is TRBV6-2 or TRBV6-3, the J gene TRBJ2-7; 7 bases align to TRBD1. Per germline, CDR1 MNHEY and CDR2 SVGEGT. This CDR3 has 13 amino acids. J was trimmed by 2 bases and V by 6 bases; bases with no gene match: 4. The CDR3 loop reads CASSKTGTYEQYF. CDR3 DNA sequence: TGTGCCAGCAGCAAGACAGGGACCTACGAGCAGTACTTC.

CDR3 in DNA: TGTGCCAGCAGCCTCATCTACGAGCAGTACTTC. Translating gives CASSLIYEQYF. V is TRBV7-8 and J is TRBJ2-7; no firm D call. The V end was cut by 5 bases, the J end by 3 bases, with 5 bases between. Germline assignment: CDR1 SGHVS and CDR2 FQNEAQ. This CDR3 contains 11 residues.

CDR3 sequence reads: CASAGAGFDVLTF. CDR3 DNA: TGCGCCAGCGCTGGGGCGGGGTTCGACGTCCTGACTTTC. This rearrangement joins TRBV5-1 to TRBJ2-6; tentatively, D is TRBD2 (6 bases). V was trimmed by 7 bases and J by 11 bases, leaving 16 bases between them. Germline V gene lookup returns CDR1 SGHRS and CDR2 YFSETQ. The CDR3 has 13 amino acids.

A remark on this clone: The same CDR3 is also encoded by other DNA sequences in this sample. The chain employs TRBV24-1 and TRBJ2-6; a possible D gene is TRBD2 (5 bases). V dropped 6 bases and J dropped 1 base, with 6 bases sitting between them. The CDR3 has 14 amino acids. In germline, CDR1 is KGHDR, CDR2 SFDVKD. CDR3 residues: CATSRGSGANVLTF. The DNA for the CDR3 is TGTGCCACCAGTCGGGGATCTGGGGCCAACGTCCTGACTTTC.